The 12 T cell receptor beta chains below were found in one sample sequenced in a study of identical twins. MiXCR was run by TCRdb on the 5' RACE reads, yielding one entry per CDR3 protein. This sample has more than 650,000 distinct CDR3 sequences, with over 5% found just once. Material: naive T cells sorted from blood. Receptor source: a young man in good health.

In nucleotides, the CDR3 is TGTGCCAGCTCACCAAGCCAGGGTTGGGCCAACGTCCTGACTTTC. Its translation: CASSPSQGWANVLTF. This rearrangement joins TRBV18 to TRBJ2-6, with D perhaps TRBD1 (5 bases). V was trimmed by 2 bases and J by 5 bases, leaving 10 bases between them. This CDR3 contains 15 residues. Per germline, CDR1 KGHSH and CDR2 LQKENI.

This clonotype showed up just a few times. V gene TRBV15 combines with J gene TRBJ2-3; D not certain. V lost 4 bases to trimming and J lost 5 bases, with 10 bases between them. Germline V gene sequence: CDR1 LNHNV, CDR2 YYDKDF (reference sequence). This CDR3 has 13 amino acids. For the CDR3, the DNA is TGTGCCACCAGCATCGGGTATAGAGATACGCAGTATTTT. Protein: CATSIGYRDTQYF.

This clonotype has more than one count but fewer than ten. The rearrangement links TRBV20-1 to TRBJ2-6; no definite D call. The V end lost 5 bases, the J end lost 0 bases, and 8 bases lay between the germline ends. This CDR3 is built from 14 residues. Germline loops: CDR1 DFQATT, CDR2 SNEGSKA (reference sequence). CDR3 bases: TGCAGTGCTTCTGGGGACTCTGGGGCCAACGTCCTGACTTTC. This sequence encodes CSASGDSGANVLTF.

In its sample, this clonotype was seen many times. V usage is TRBV20-1 and J usage is TRBJ2-7; 9 bases map to TRBD2. Germline CDR1 and CDR2: DFQATT and SNEGSKA (reference sequence). The trim removed 1 base at V and 3 bases at J, leaving 10 bases unmatched. CDR3 size: 16 residues. The DNA for the CDR3 is TGCAGTGCTAGAGGGGCATTGTTAGCGGGAGTCTACGAGCAGTACTTC. This gives the protein CSARGALLAGVYEQYF.

This clonotype was observed at least ten times. The chain uses TRBV3-1 and TRBJ2-3, with TRBD2 identical over 7 bases. Germline V gene data show CDR1 as LGHDT and CDR2 as YNNKEL (reference sequence). There are 18 residues in the CDR3. V was clipped by 4 bases and J by 2 bases; unmatched bases: 15. The CDR3 reads CASSPQPGGSGTTDTQYF. CDR3 in DNA: TGTGCCAGCAGCCCTCAACCGGGCGGGAGCGGTACCACAGATACGCAGTATTTT.

This clonotype was seen repeatedly, ten times or more. The chain recombines TRBV5-1 with TRBJ1-2; the match to TRBD1 covers 10 bases. The CDR3 runs 15 residues. V trimming: 3 bases; J trimming: 8 bases; junction bases outside the gene matches: 10. From germline, CDR1 is SGHRS and CDR2 YFSETQ. The CDR3 sequence: CASSSTAGQGSGYTF. In DNA form, the CDR3 reads TGCGCCAGCAGCTCCACGGCGGGACAGGGGAGCGGCTACACCTTC.

This clonotype was seen more than once but under ten times. The gene calls are TRBV20-1 and TRBJ2-1, with D tentatively TRBD1 (6 bases). V lost 0 bases and J 3 bases, leaving 12 bases between the germline ends. There are 15 residues in the CDR3. Germline V gives CDR1 DFQATT, CDR2 SNEGSKA (reference sequence). This CDR3 reads CSARDQGTFYNEQFF. Written as DNA, the CDR3 is TGCAGTGCTAGAGACCAGGGGACCTTCTACAATGAGCAGTTCTTC.

This chain uses TRBV11-2 with TRBJ1-5; no firm D call. The CDR3 sequence is 14 residues long. Deletions cut 0 bases from V and 6 bases from J, with 9 bases between. Germline lookup yields CDR1 SGHAT and CDR2 FQNNGV. The CDR3 nucleotides read TGTGCCAGCAGCTTAGATGCGGGAGGTCAGCCCCAGCATTTT. Translated: CASSLDAGGQPQHF.

The genes are TRBV5-1 and TRBJ2-1, with 10 bases matching TRBD2. Germline trimming cut 7 bases from V and 0 bases from J; bases unmatched to any gene: 16. CDR3 length equals 19 residues. Germline CDR1 reads SGHRS; CDR2 reads YFSETQ. Here the CDR3 reads CASVGGSTSGLSSYNEQFF. The CDR3 DNA is TGCGCCAGCGTCGGGGGGTCGACTAGCGGGCTGAGCTCCTACAATGAGCAGTTCTTC.

The table lists this clonotype with many counts. This chain connects TRBV5-1 to TRBJ2-1, with TRBD2 identical over 9 bases. Germline values: CDR1 SGHRS, CDR2 YFSETQ. Trimming at V came to 1 base and at J to 0 bases, leaving 14 bases not matched to a gene. This CDR3 contains 20 residues. CDR3 in amino acids: CASSLRKAGGSGHSYNEQFF. DNA for the CDR3: TGCGCCAGCAGCTTGAGAAAAGCGGGAGGAAGCGGCCACTCCTACAATGAGCAGTTCTTC. Full variable domain (rest looked up from reference TRBV5-1 and TRBJ2-1): KAGVTQTPRYLIKTRGQQVTLSCSPISGHRSVSWYQQTPGQGLQFLFEYFSETQRNKGNFPGRFSGRQFSNSRSEMNVSTLELGDSALYLCASSLRKAGGSGHSYNEQFFGPGTRLTVL.

This clonotype was seen only a few times. The chain recombines TRBV6-5 with TRBJ1-1; TRBD1 might be the D (5 bases). The germline V gene encodes CDR1 MNHEY and CDR2 SVGAGI. CDR3 length: 15 amino acids. V lost 0 bases to trimming and J lost 0 bases, with 8 bases between them. In DNA, the CDR3 is TGTGCCAGCAGTTACTCCAGGGAGATGAACACTGAAGCTTTCTTT. Protein product: CASSYSREMNTEAFF.

In its sample, this clonotype was seen many times. This rearrangement joins TRBV6-2 or TRBV6-3 to TRBJ2-5, with D perhaps matching TRBD2 (5 bases). V was trimmed by 11 bases and J by 4 bases, leaving 17 bases between them. Germline CDR1 is MNHEY and CDR2 is SVGEGT. The CDR3 covers 13 residues. The CDR3 reads CAGRGPAIETQYF. The DNA for the CDR3 is TGTGCCGGACGGGGTCCGGCGATAGAGACCCAGTACTTC.